The sequence of this T cell receptor (beta chain) was determined in a study of blood T cells in healthy people across ages (dated by TCRdb to between 2014 and 2016). Regarding the complete study: In model experiments, template switching captured roughly one uniquely barcoded TCR beta cDNA molecule for every two T cells. To track age-related changes in TCR beta repertoire diversity, the study relied on deep sequencing normalized with unique cDNA molecular identifiers. The donors were divided into four age groups: young (average 16 years), middle-aged (around 41), aged (approximately 62) and long-lived (roughly 88). Two additional independent replicas of 1 million unique cDNA reads from the same blood draw were analyzed for two donors (one aged 18 to 29 and one aged 80 or older).

A word on this clonotype: Its cognate antigen has yet to be identified. Base-call qualities are not available, and no considerably larger clone is one nucleotide away.

To prepare the library, 5' RACE was applied. The instrument given in TCRdb is Illumina HiSeq 2500. A second PCR of roughly 7 to 12 cycles was performed with a sample-barcoded 5' primer and a J-beta primer mix. A template-switch 5' adaptor carrying 12 random nucleotides introduced a unique molecular identifier onto each TCR beta cDNA molecule. Each sample yielded at least 3 million CDR3-containing paired-end reads. The Mint cDNA synthesis kit, primed by a TRBC-specific oligonucleotide, was used to synthesize first-strand cDNA from all RNA. All cDNA was treated with uracil-DNA glycosylase and then went through a first 18-cycle PCR with the universal primers M1SS and BC2_uni_R. In the source study's methods: For normalization, 1 million high-quality reads, each with a distinct molecular identifier, were randomly selected from each sample. Instead of being binned into consensus sequences, reads with shared molecular identifiers were discarded. MiTCR, with a Q25 quality threshold and the strictest error-elimination algorithm, was used for CDR3 identification, clonotype clustering and error correction. Lower-bound total TCR beta diversity was estimated with a nonparametric unseen species model using Euler transformation. TCRdb passed the public sequencing reads through fastp at Q25 and MiXCR, retaining productive beta sequences. Every distinct CDR3 protein forms one entry, paired with its most common genes and DNA. These V and J calls derive from TCRdb rather than the authors' analysis. This sample is represented by around 1,000,000 distinct CDR3 sequences; approximately 25% of them were singletons. In total, the top ten clones hold around 0.75% of the sample.

Points the paper makes about the study in general: As age increased, observed TCR beta diversity per million T cells dropped in a roughly linear way, and a significant reduction was already evident by age about 36. The long-lived group showed more naive CD4+ T cells, fewer expanded clones and increased TCR diversity than the aged group, suggesting age selection. Total diversity estimates from one million sequenced T cells were considered lower bounds and underestimates. Donor CMV infection status was unknown, potentially confounding age-related changes in expanded clonotypes. A strong correlation was found between observed TCR beta diversity and the percentage of naive T cells measured by flow cytometry. Since profiling was done on bulk unsorted PBMCs, naive and antigen-experienced compartments could not be conclusively compared.

Relative to germline, V is 5 bases shorter and J is 1 base shorter, with 15 bases between their ends. CDR1 and CDR2, looked up from the germline V gene, are SGHTA and FQGNSA. The CDR3 covers 16 residues, taking in both the cysteine and the phenylalanine. The retained sequence is limited to the CDR3, 48 bases, with the frame set at the first base. Donors were a few dozen systemically healthy Caucasian individuals from Russia aged roughly 6 to 90 years. Each donor gave about 10 milliliters of peripheral blood, drawn into EDTA-treated Vacutainer tubes. PBMCs were isolated by Ficoll-Paque density-gradient centrifugation, with at least 6 million obtained per sample. Total RNA was extracted from PBMCs with Trizol reagent, with at least 5 micrograms obtained per sample. Naive CD45RAhigh/CD27high T cell percentages were measured by flow cytometry on a PBMC aliquot from every donor. These sequences were also reported in another study, on T cells of mothers and their children. Per that second paper: Nine systemically healthy Caucasian individuals, comprising three mothers and their six children, were included as donors. cDNA synthesis used all of the extracted RNA, with approximately 1.6 ug of RNA in each 15 ul reaction. Sample barcodes and 2-4 random nucleotides were added via the M1S primer in the second PCR. Each mother yielded over 8.5 million TCR beta CDR3 reads and each child roughly 3 million reads. In both related and unrelated pairs, thymic selection shapes the output of TCR recombination in a similar way, with inherited differences having only a minor effect. Normalized repertoire overlap was always found to be slightly, but never significantly, higher in related mother-child pairs than in unrelated mother-child pairs. No persistent microchimeric T cell clones were detected, at a sensitivity of roughly 93 clones per million clonotypes. In the study, deep NGS was used to compare the TCR beta repertoires of mothers and children, and features distinguishing related mother-child pairs from unrelated individuals were sought. The mean age was approximately 41 +/- 4 years for the mothers and 11 +/- 4 years for the children. Libraries were sequenced on Illumina HiSeq 2000 with 100+100 nt paired-end reads after adapter ligation with NEBNext reagents. To prevent cross-contamination, the mother and child libraries were prepared a month apart and were sequenced in separate runs. For each donor, between 500,000 and 2,000,000 distinct TCR beta clonotypes were identified. Naive TCR beta clonotypes were estimated from low-frequency clonotypes matched to each donor's FACS-determined naive share, without sorting.

The sequenced sample consisted of blood. This chain is built from TRBV7-2 and TRBJ2-1; the D region possibly corresponds to TRBD2 (6 bases align). This TCR came from a girl aged 2 to 9 in good health. At the DNA level, the sequence is TGTGCCAGCAGCCCCAGCGGGCCTATTTCCTACAATGAGCAGTTCTTC. Translation gives CASSPSGPISYNEQFF.